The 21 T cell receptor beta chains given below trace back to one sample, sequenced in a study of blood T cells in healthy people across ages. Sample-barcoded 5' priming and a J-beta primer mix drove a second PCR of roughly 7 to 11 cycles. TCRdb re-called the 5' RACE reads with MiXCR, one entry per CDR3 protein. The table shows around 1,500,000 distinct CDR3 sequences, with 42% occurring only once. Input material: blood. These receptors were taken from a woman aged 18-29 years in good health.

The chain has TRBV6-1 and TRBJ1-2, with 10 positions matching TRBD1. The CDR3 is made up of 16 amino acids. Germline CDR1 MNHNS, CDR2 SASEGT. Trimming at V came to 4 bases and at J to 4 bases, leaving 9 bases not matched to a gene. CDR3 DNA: TGTGCCAGCAGTGCCCTGGGGACAGGGGATCGCTATGGCTACACCTTC. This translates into CASSALGTGDRYGYTF.

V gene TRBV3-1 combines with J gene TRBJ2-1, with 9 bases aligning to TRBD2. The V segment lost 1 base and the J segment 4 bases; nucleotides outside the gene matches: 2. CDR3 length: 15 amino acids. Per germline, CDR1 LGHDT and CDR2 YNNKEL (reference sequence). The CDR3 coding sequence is TGTGCCAGCAGCCAAGTAGCGGGAGTTTACAATGAGCAGTTCTTC. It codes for CASSQVAGVYNEQFF.

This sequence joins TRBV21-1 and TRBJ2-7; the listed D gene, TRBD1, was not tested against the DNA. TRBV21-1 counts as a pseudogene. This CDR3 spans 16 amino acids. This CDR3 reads CASRLSLGGRSYEQYF. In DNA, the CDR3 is TGTGCCAGCAGGTTGTCTCTGGGCGGGAGGTCCTACGAGCAGTACTTC.

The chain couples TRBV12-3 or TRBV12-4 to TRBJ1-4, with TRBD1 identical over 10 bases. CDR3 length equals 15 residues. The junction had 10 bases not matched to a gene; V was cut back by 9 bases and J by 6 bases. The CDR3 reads CASSTLGTGDEKLFF. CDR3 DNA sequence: TGTGCCAGTAGTACCCTTGGGACAGGGGATGAAAAACTGTTTTTT.

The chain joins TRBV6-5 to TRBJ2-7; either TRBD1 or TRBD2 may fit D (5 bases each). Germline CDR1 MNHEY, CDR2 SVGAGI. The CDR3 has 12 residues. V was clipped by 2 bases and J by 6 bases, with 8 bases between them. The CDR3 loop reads CASSYAGTEQYF. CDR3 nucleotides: TGTGCCAGCAGTTACGCAGGGACCGAGCAGTACTTC.

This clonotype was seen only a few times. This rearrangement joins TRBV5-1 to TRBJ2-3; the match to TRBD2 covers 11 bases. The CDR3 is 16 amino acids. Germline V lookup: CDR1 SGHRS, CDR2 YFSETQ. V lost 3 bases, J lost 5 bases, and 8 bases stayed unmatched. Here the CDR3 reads CASSSLAGVGKDTQYF. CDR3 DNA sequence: TGCGCCAGCAGCTCACTAGCGGGAGTGGGTAAAGATACGCAGTATTTT.

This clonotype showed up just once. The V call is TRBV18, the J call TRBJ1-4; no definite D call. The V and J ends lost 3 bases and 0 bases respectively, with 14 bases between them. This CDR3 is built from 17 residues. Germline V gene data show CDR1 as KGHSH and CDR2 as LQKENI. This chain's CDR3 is CASSPLVPGSTNEKLFF. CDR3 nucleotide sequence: TGTGCCAGCTCACCGCTCGTACCGGGGTCAACTAATGAAAAACTGTTTTTT.

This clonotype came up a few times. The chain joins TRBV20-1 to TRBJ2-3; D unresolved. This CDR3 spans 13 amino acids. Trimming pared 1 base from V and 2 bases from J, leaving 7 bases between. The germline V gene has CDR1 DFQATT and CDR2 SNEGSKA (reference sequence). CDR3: CSARGIDTDTQYF. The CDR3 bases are TGCAGTGCTAGAGGGATCGACACAGATACGCAGTATTTT.

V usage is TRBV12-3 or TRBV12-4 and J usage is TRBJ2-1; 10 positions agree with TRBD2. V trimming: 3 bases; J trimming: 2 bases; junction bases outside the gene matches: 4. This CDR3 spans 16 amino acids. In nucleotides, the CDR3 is TGTGCCAGCAGTTTTTTAGGGACTAGCGCCTACAATGAGCAGTTCTTC. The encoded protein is CASSFLGTSAYNEQFF.

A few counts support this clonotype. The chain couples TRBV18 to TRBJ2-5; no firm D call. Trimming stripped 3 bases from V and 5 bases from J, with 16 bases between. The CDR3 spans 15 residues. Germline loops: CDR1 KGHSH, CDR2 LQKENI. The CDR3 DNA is TGTGCCAGCTCACCTCAAAGCCCCGAAGGGGAGACCCAGTACTTC. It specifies CASSPQSPEGETQYF.

DNA of the CDR3: TGTGCCAGCACGAGAGGGACTAGCGGGGGCGGGCAGTACTTC. Its translation is CASTRGTSGGGQYF. The rearrangement joins TRBV2 to TRBJ2-7; TRBD2 aligns across 14 bases. V was clipped by 7 bases and J by 9 bases; unmatched bases: 8. The CDR3 length is 14 residues. Looked up from germline, CDR1 is SNHLY and CDR2 is FYNNEI.

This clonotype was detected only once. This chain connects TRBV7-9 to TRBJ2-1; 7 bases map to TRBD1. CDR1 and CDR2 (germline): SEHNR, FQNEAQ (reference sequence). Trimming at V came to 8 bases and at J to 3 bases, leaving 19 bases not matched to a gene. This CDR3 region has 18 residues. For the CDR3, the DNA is TGTGCCAGCTCACCGGGACAGCCATCTGCTTACCACTACAATGAGCAGTTCTTC. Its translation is CASSPGQPSAYHYNEQFF.

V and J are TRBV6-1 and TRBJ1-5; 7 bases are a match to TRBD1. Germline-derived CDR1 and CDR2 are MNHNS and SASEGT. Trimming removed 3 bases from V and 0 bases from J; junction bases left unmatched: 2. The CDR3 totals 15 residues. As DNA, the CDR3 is TGTGCCAGCAGTGAGGGGACAGTTAGCAATCAGCCCCAGCATTTT. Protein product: CASSEGTVSNQPQHF.

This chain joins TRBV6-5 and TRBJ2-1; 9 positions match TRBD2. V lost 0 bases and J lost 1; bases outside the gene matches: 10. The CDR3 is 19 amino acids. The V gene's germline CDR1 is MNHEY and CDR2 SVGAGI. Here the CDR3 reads CASSYSIMAGGSSYNEQFF. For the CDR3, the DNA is TGTGCCAGCAGTTACTCGATCATGGCGGGAGGGTCTTCCTACAATGAGCAGTTCTTC.

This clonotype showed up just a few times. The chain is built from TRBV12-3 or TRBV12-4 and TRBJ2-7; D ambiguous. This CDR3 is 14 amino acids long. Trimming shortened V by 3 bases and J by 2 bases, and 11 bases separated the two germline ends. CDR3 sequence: CASSFLRRTYEQYF. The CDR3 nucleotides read TGTGCCAGCAGTTTTCTTCGCAGAACCTACGAGCAGTACTTC.

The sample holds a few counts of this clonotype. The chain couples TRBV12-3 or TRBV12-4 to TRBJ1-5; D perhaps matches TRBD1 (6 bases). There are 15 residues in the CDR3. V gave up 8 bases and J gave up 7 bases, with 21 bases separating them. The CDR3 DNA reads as TGTGCCAGCGGATCGCGGGGGGCAGGCGAACAGCCCCAGCATTTT. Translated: CASGSRGAGEQPQHF.

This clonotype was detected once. The CDR3 region has the DNA TGTGCCAGCAGCGCCGGACAGGCTACTGAAAAACTGTTTTTT. Translated, it gives CASSAGQATEKLFF. This chain links TRBV13 with TRBJ1-4, with 7 bases identical to TRBD1. The germline V gene encodes CDR1 PRHDT and CDR2 FYEKMQ (reference sequence). The CDR3 is made up of 14 amino acids. Trimming cost V 5 bases and J 7 bases; bases outside gene matches: 7.

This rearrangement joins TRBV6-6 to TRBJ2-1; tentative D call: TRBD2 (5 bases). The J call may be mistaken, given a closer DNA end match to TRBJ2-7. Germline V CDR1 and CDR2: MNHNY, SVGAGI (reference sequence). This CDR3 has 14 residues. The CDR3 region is CASSPGYSYNEQYF. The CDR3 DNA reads TGTGCCAGCAGTCCGGGATACTCCTACAATGAGCAGTACTTC.

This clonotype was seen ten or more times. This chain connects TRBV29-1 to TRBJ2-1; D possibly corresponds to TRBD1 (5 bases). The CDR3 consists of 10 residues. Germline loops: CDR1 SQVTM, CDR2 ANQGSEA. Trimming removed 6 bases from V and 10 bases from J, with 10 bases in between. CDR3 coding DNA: TGCAGCGTCTATCACAGGGAGCAGTTCTTC. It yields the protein CSVYHREQFF.

The CDR3 loop is CASSQVVDSKKGYTF. In nucleotides, the CDR3 is TGTGCCAGCTCTCAGGTTGTGGACTCCAAGAAGGGCTACACCTTC. The V and J genes are TRBV2 and TRBJ1-2; D uncertain. This CDR3 spans 15 amino acids. Germline CDR1 SNHLY, CDR2 FYNNEI. Between the trimmed V and J ends, which lost 8 bases and 8 bases, there was a span of 24 bases.

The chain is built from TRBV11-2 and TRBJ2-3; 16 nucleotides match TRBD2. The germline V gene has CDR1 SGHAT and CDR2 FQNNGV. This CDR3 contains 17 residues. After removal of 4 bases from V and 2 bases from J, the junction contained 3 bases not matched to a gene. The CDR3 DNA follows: TGTGCCAGCAGCTCAGGGACTAGCGGGAGGGTCACAGATACGCAGTATTTT. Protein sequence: CASSSGTSGRVTDTQYF.